What follows are 17 T cell receptor beta chains derived from one specimen sequenced in a study of blood T cells in healthy people across ages. Alongside a J-beta primer mix, a sample-barcoded 5' primer served in a second PCR lasting about 7 to 11 cycles. TCRdb redid the calling of the 5' RACE reads with MiXCR, one entry per CDR3 protein. The table records 1.5 million or so distinct CDR3 sequences, 42% of them present only once. The specimen sequenced was blood. The receptor set was obtained from a woman aged 18-35 years in good health.

The chain recombines TRBV5-6 with TRBJ2-3; D tentatively reads TRBD1 or TRBD2 (5 bases each). V lost 1 base to trimming and J lost 3 bases, with 21 bases between them. This CDR3 spans 18 amino acids. Germline V gives CDR1 SGHDT, CDR2 YYEEEE. DNA of the CDR3: TGTGCCAGCAGCTTGTTCCTTCCGGGACGGATCATTACAGATACGCAGTATTTT. Encoded protein: CASSLFLPGRIITDTQYF. Together with reference TRBV5-6 and TRBJ2-3, the CDR3 gives the full variable domain: DAGVTQSPTHLIKTRGQQVTLRCSPKSGHDTVSWYQQALGQGPQFIFQYYEEEERQRGNFPDRFSGHQFPNYSSELNVNALLLGDSALYLCASSLFLPGRIITDTQYFGPGTRLTVL.

The chain combines TRBV25-1 with TRBJ2-4, with D unresolved. CDR3 length: 17 residues. Trimming stripped 5 bases from V and 0 bases from J, with 17 bases between. Germline V CDR1 and CDR2: MGHDK, SYGVNS. CDR3 residues: CASSSPVTPKAKNIQYF. DNA for the CDR3: TGTGCCAGCAGTTCCCCTGTGACCCCTAAAGCCAAAAACATTCAGTACTTC.

The V call is TRBV7-2, the J call TRBJ1-1, with D possibly TRBD1 on 6 matching bases. The CDR3 length is 16 residues. Germline CDR1 and CDR2: SGHTA and FQGNSA. Trimming cost V 5 bases and J 0 bases, with 16 bases left between them. CDR3 coding DNA: TGTGCCAGCAGCCCAGTGGCAGGGGATATGAACACTGAAGCTTTCTTT. It specifies CASSPVAGDMNTEAFF.

This clonotype was seen only a few times. J is TRBJ1-2 and V is TRBV20-1; TRBD1 aligns across 8 bases. The germline CDR1 and CDR2 sequences are DFQATT and SNEGSKA (reference sequence). This CDR3 has 15 amino acids. V lost 0 bases and J lost 3; bases outside the gene matches: 6. The CDR3 DNA sequence: TGCAGTGCTAGAGACGTCGGACAGGGAGACTATGGCTACACCTTC. Translated, it gives CSARDVGQGDYGYTF.

Comment on this clonotype: At one boundary the junction diverges from the germline segment, which might be a read error. This sequence joins TRBV28 and TRBJ2-2; either TRBD1 or TRBD2 may supply D (5 bases each). The germline gives CDR1 MDHEN, CDR2 SYDVKM. This CDR3 has 15 residues. The CDR3 sequence: CVSTVRMGDPGELFF. In nucleotides, the CDR3 is TGTGTCAGCACAGTGAGGATGGGGGACCCCGGGGAGCTGTTTTTT.

The J gene is TRBJ1-2, the V gene TRBV12-3 or TRBV12-4, with 7 bases matching TRBD1. J lost 4 bases, V lost 3 bases, and 5 bases had no gene match. The CDR3 spans 14 residues. CDR3: CASSFPAGGYGYTF. The CDR3 bases are TGTGCCAGCAGTTTCCCAGCAGGGGGCTATGGCTACACCTTC.

The chain employs TRBV7-2 and TRBJ2-1, with a weak D call TRBD1 (8 bases). The germline V gene has CDR1 SGHTA and CDR2 FQGNSA. V lost 5 bases to trimming and J lost 7 bases, with 18 bases between them. The CDR3 has 15 amino acids. CDR3 nucleotide sequence: TGTGCCAGCAGCCGTGGACAGGGACTAAAAAATGAGCAGTTCTTC. Translated: CASSRGQGLKNEQFF.

This rearrangement joins TRBV7-2 to TRBJ1-1; D perhaps matches TRBD1 (5 bases). Germline V gene sequence: CDR1 SGHTA, CDR2 FQGNSA. Trimming removed 11 bases from V and 4 bases from J, with 26 bases in between. This CDR3 has 16 residues. In nucleotides, the CDR3 is TGTGCCGGAGTTCGTTCAGGTGCGGGGGGTGGCACTGAAGCTTTCTTT. Encoded protein: CAGVRSGAGGGTEAFF.

This clonotype has more than one count but fewer than ten. This chain uses TRBV9 with TRBJ2-5, with D tentatively TRBD2 (6 bases). The CDR3 totals 14 residues. CDR1 and CDR2 from the germline V gene are SGDLS and YYNGEE. V was trimmed by 1 base and J by 2 bases, leaving 9 bases between them. This CDR3 is CASSVRGWQETQYF. The CDR3 DNA reads as TGTGCCAGCAGCGTACGGGGGTGGCAAGAGACCCAGTACTTC.

This chain connects TRBV4-1 to TRBJ1-2, with D unresolved. The CDR3 has 16 amino acids. Per the germline V gene, CDR1 is MGHRA and CDR2 is YSYEKL. V shed 1 base and J shed 10 bases, with 22 bases lying between them. The CDR3 region is CASSQVGASRSVVYTF. The CDR3 DNA is TGCGCCAGCAGCCAAGTTGGCGCTTCTCGGTCGGTTGTCTACACCTTC.

The chain couples TRBV6-1 to TRBJ1-1; 10 bases line up with TRBD1. CDR3 size: 17 residues. In germline, CDR1 is MNHNS, CDR2 SASEGT. The V gene end was trimmed by 5 bases and the J gene end by 0 bases; junction bases not matched to a gene: 9. The CDR3 bases are TGTGCCAGCAGTCAGGGGGGACAGGGGCACATGAACACTGAAGCTTTCTTT. Translation: CASSQGGQGHMNTEAFF.

The V gene is TRBV7-2, the J gene TRBJ2-2; D gene unclear. The ends were cut back, 4 bases at V and 3 bases at J, with 9 bases in the middle. Germline CDR1 SGHTA, CDR2 FQGNSA. The CDR3 has 14 residues. The CDR3 reads CASSSHFYTGELFF. Here the CDR3 DNA reads TGTGCCAGCAGCTCTCACTTCTACACCGGGGAGCTGTTTTTT.

This clonotype came up once. V usage is TRBV5-6 and J usage is TRBJ2-1; possibly TRBD2 for D (6 bases). The CDR3 is 13 residues long. Trimming cost V 5 bases and J 6 bases, with 12 bases left between them. Per the germline V gene, CDR1 is SGHDT and CDR2 is YYEEEE. The CDR3 is CASSIGSANEQFF. The CDR3 nucleotides read TGTGCCAGCAGTATCGGGAGCGCCAATGAGCAGTTCTTC.

The V call is TRBV9, the J call TRBJ2-5; 7 bases fit TRBD1. Germline V gene data show CDR1 as SGDLS and CDR2 as YYNGEE. CDR3 length: 14 amino acids. Losses at the gene ends were 5 bases for V and 4 bases for J; bases not matched to a gene: 8. The CDR3 spells CASSGPYRGETQYF. The CDR3 DNA reads as TGTGCCAGCAGTGGACCTTACAGGGGAGAGACCCAGTACTTC.

This clonotype was observed a few times. The chain carries TRBV6-2 or TRBV6-3 and TRBJ2-3; 12 bases align to TRBD2. Germline CDR1 reads MNHEY; CDR2 reads SVGEGT. There are 15 residues in the CDR3. V gave up 5 bases and J gave up 6 bases; unmatched junction bases: 6. CDR3 DNA sequence: TGTGCCAGCAGTCGACTAGCGGGAGATATGGATACGCAGTATTTT. This encodes CASSRLAGDMDTQYF.

This clonotype was counted a few times. This chain uses TRBV12-5 with TRBJ2-1; D gene unclear. Germline loops: CDR1 LGHNT, CDR2 FRNRAP. This CDR3 has 11 residues. V lost 7 bases and J lost 11, with 12 bases in between. CDR3 protein: CASAEYRQQFF. The CDR3 DNA sequence: TGTGCTAGTGCCGAATACAGACAGCAGTTCTTC.

This clonotype appeared a few times. The CDR3 nucleotides are TGTGCCAGCAGTTTGGCAGGGGCGGGATATGGCTACACCTTC. Its translation: CASSLAGAGYGYTF. J is TRBJ1-2 and V is TRBV27, with D possibly TRBD1 on 6 matching bases. This CDR3 spans 14 amino acids. Germline-derived CDR1 and CDR2 are MNHEY and SMNVEV (reference sequence). Trimming left V 3 bases short and J 5 bases short, with 13 bases between.